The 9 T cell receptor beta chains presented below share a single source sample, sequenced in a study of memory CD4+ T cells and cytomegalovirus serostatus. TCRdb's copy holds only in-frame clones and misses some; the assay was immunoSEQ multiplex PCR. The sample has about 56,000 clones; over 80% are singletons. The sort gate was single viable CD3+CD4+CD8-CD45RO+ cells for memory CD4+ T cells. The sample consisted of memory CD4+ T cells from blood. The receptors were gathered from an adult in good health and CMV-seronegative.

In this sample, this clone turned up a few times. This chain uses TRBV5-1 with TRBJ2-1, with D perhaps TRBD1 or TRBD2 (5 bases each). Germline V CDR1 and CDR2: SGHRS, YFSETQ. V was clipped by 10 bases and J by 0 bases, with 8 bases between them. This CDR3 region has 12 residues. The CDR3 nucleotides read TGCGCCTCAGGGAGCTCCTACAATGAGCAGTTCTTC. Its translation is CASGSSYNEQFF.

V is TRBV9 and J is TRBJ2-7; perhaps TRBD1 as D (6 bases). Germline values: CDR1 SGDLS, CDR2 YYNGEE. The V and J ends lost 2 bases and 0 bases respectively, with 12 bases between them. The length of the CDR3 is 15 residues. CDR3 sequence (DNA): TGTGCCAGCAGCGTTACCGGGACACGCTCCTACGAGCAGTACTTC. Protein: CASSVTGTRSYEQYF. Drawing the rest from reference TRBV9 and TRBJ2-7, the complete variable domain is DSGVTQTPKHLITATGQRVTLRCSPRSGDLSVYWYQQSLDQGLQFLIQYYNGEERAKGNILERFSAQQFPDLHSELNLSSLELGDSALYFCASSVTGTRSYEQYFGPGTRLTVT.

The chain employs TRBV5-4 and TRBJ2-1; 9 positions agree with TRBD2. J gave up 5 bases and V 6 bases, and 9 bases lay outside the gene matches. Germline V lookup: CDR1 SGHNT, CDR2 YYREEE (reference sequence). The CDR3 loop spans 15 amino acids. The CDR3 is CASTPGLAQNNEQFF. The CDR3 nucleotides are TGTGCCAGCACTCCGGGACTAGCCCAGAACAATGAGCAGTTCTTC.

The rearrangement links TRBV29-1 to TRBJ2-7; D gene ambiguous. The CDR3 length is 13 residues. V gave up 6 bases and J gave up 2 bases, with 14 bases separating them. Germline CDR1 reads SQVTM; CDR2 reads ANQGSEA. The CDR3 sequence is CSVVTVGPYEQYF. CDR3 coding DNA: TGCAGCGTGGTTACCGTCGGACCCTACGAGCAGTACTTC.

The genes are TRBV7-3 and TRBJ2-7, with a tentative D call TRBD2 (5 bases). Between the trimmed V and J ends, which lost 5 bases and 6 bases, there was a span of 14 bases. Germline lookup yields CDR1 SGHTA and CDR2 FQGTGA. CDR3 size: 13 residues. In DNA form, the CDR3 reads TGTGCCAGCAGCCCTAGCTACGGGTCCGAGCAGTACTTC. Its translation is CASSPSYGSEQYF.

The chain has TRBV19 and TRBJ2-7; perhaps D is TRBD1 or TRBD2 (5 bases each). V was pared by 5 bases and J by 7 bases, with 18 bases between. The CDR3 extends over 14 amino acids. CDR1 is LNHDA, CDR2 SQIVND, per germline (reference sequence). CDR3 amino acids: CASSLINGGREQYF. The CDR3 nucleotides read TGTGCCAGTAGTCTCATCAATGGGGGAAGGGAGCAGTACTTC.

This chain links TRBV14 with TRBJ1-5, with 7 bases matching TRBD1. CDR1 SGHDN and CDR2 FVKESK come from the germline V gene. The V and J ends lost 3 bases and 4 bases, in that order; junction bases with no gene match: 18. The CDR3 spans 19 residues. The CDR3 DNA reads TGTGCCAGCAGCCACCCGGGAACACCGACAGGGAGGGCAAATCAGCCCCAGCATTTT. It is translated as CASSHPGTPTGRANQPQHF.

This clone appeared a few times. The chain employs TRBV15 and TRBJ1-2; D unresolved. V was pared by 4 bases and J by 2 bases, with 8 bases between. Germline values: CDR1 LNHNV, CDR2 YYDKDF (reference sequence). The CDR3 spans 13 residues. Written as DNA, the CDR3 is TGTGCCACCAGCACGGGGAAGAACTATGGCTACACCTTC. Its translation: CATSTGKNYGYTF.

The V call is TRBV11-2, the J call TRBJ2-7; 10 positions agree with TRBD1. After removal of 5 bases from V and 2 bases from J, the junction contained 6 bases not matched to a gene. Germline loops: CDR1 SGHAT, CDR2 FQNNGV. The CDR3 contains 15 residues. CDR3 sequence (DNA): TGTGCCAGCAGCGGGGGGACAGGGGCCCCCTACGAGCAGTACTTC. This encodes CASSGGTGAPYEQYF.